The present TCR beta chain was sequenced within a study of Ad26.COV2.S vaccination and SARS-CoV-2 variants. Study outcomes and limitations: People who got the vaccine had more spike-specific TCR breadth than people who got placebo.

As concerns this clone: Its target is not known.

TCRdb keeps only in-frame clones here, not all; method: immunoSEQ multiplex PCR. The profile shows under 150,000 clones, 86% of them singletons. Germline values: CDR1 MDHEN, CDR2 SYDVKM. The CDR3 is 15 amino acids. V lost 5 bases and J lost 7; bases outside the gene matches: 8. The sample was peripheral blood, taken after recovery from COVID-19. The TCR sequence derives from a human donor who had recovered from COVID-19. This chain links TRBV28 with TRBJ1-4; TRBD1 matches at 9 bases. This CDR3 reads CASSTPGQGFEKLFF. CDR3 bases: TGTGCCAGCAGTACGCCGGGACAGGGCTTTGAAAAACTGTTTTTT. The whole variable domain, filled in from reference TRBV28 and TRBJ1-4, reads DVKVTQSSRYLVKRTGEKVFLECVQDMDHENMFWYRQDPGLGLRLIYFSYDVKMKEKGDIPEGYSVSREKKERFSLILESASTNQTSMYLCASSTPGQGFEKLFFGSGTQLSVL.